Listed here are 32 T cell receptor beta chains from one sample, sequenced in a study of monozygotic twins with inflammatory bowel disease. TCRdb reworked the 5' RACE reads into one entry per CDR3 protein, no DNA. This repertoire includes over 120,000 distinct CDR3 sequences. The sequencing sample was made of blood. The receptors shown here come from a human donor with ulcerative colitis or Crohn's disease, or a healthy co-twin of an affected twin (not recorded which).

V and J are TRBV29-1 and TRBJ2-4; checking the TCRdb D call of TRBD2 is not possible without DNA. The germline CDR1 and CDR2 sequences are SQVTM and ANQGSEA. The CDR3 spans 12 residues. CDR3 protein: CSVGGAKNIQYF.

The chain employs TRBV24-1 and TRBJ2-7; TCRdb outputs TRBD2, but without DNA this stays unchecked. The CDR3 has 15 residues. Germline CDR1 KGHDR, CDR2 SFDVKD. CDR3 sequence: CATSDSREGPGEQYF.

The chain's CDR3 is CASSLRGLYSYEQYF. The chain combines TRBV5-1 with TRBJ2-7; TCRdb's D call, TRBD2, is unchecked because there is no DNA. The germline gives CDR1 SGHRS, CDR2 YFSETQ. The CDR3 extends over 15 amino acids.

The rearrangement joins TRBV14 to TRBJ1-1. Germline V gives CDR1 SGHDN, CDR2 FVKESK. This CDR3 spans 15 amino acids. CDR3 region: CASSQGYQQNTEAFF.

The J gene is TRBJ1-3, the V gene TRBV6-1; the D gene TCRdb calls, TRBD1, cannot be checked with no DNA. The CDR3 runs 16 residues. Looked up from germline, CDR1 is MNHNS and CDR2 is SASEGT. The CDR3 protein is CASSKGQSISGNTIYF.

CDR3 residues: CSAEGLAGHQETQYF. V and J are TRBV20-1 and TRBJ2-5; without DNA, the TCRdb call of TRBD2 cannot be checked. The CDR3 has 15 residues. The germline V gene encodes CDR1 DFQATT and CDR2 SNEGSKA (reference sequence).

The V and J genes are TRBV20-1 and TRBJ2-1; TCRdb lists TRBD1, though no DNA is available to test this call. This CDR3 has 16 amino acids. Germline CDR1 and CDR2: DFQATT and SNEGSKA (reference sequence). CDR3 residues: CSAHLPGPRACNEQFF.

The chain joins TRBV5-1 to TRBJ2-5; as DNA is missing, the TRBD2 call by TCRdb cannot be tested. Germline values: CDR1 SGHRS, CDR2 YFSETQ. The CDR3 covers 11 residues. The CDR3 loop reads CASGLEETQYF.

This chain connects TRBV3-1 to TRBJ2-7; no DNA is available, so the TRBD2 call from TCRdb remains unchecked. CDR1 LGHDT and CDR2 YNNKEL come from the germline V gene (reference sequence). The length of the CDR3 is 14 residues. CDR3 region: CASSWGLNRHEQYF.

The chain joins TRBV5-1 to TRBJ2-7; TCRdb picks TRBD1, but there is no DNA to check that call. Germline V CDR1 and CDR2: SGHRS, YFSETQ. The CDR3 consists of 11 residues. CDR3 in amino acids: CASSYGQGWYF.

CDR3 loop: CASSLEGSEQYF. This rearrangement joins TRBV12-3 or TRBV12-4 to TRBJ2-7. The CDR3 extends over 12 amino acids.

The V and J genes are TRBV12-3 or TRBV12-4 and TRBJ2-1; the D gene TCRdb calls, TRBD1, cannot be checked with no DNA. The CDR3 is made up of 16 amino acids. The CDR3 sequence is CASSHKTVSSYNEQFF.

The chain couples TRBV28 to TRBJ2-3; lacking DNA, the TRBD1 call made by TCRdb goes unchecked. This CDR3 has 14 residues. Germline CDR1 is MDHEN and CDR2 is SYDVKM. CDR3 in amino acids: CASSDSSLGDTQYF.

The rearrangement links TRBV28 to TRBJ2-6. CDR1 MDHEN and CDR2 SYDVKM come from the germline V gene. The CDR3 consists of 16 residues. This CDR3 reads CASSFPGSSGANVLTF.

V and J are TRBV20-1 and TRBJ1-1; with no DNA, the TCRdb D assignment of TRBD1 cannot be verified. The CDR3 is made up of 17 amino acids. Germline CDR1 is DFQATT and CDR2 is SNEGSKA (reference sequence). The CDR3: CSASSGQGVGMNTEAFF.

This sequence joins TRBV19 and TRBJ2-1; the TRBD1 assignment by TCRdb is unverifiable without DNA. There are 14 residues in the CDR3. Germline V gene sequence: CDR1 LNHDA, CDR2 SQIVND (reference sequence). This CDR3 reads CASSIQGSYNEQFF.

V gene TRBV29-1 combines with J gene TRBJ2-7; no DNA is available, so the TRBD1 call from TCRdb remains unchecked. Germline V gene data show CDR1 as SQVTM and CDR2 as ANQGSEA. This CDR3 region has 14 residues. The CDR3 sequence: CSVEGGGVGREQYF.

V is TRBV20-1 and J is TRBJ2-1; the D gene TCRdb calls, TRBD2, cannot be checked with no DNA. Per the germline V gene, CDR1 is DFQATT and CDR2 is SNEGSKA (reference sequence). This CDR3 comprises 16 residues. The CDR3 is CSARDRSGLAGGEQFF.

CDR3 loop: CASSYVSGYSNQPQHF. The chain combines TRBV7-2 with TRBJ1-5; TCRdb selects TRBD1, and the lack of DNA leaves this call unchecked. CDR1 and CDR2 from the germline V gene are SGHTA and FQGNSA. The CDR3 spans 16 residues.

The chain joins TRBV9 to TRBJ2-7. Germline-derived CDR1 and CDR2 are SGDLS and YYNGEE. The CDR3 covers 14 residues. This CDR3 is CASSVGAGVFEQYF. The full variable domain, its missing parts supplied by reference TRBV9 and TRBJ2-7, is DSGVTQTPKHLITATGQRVTLRCSPRSGDLSVYWYQQSLDQGLQFLIQYYNGEERAKGNILERFSAQQFPDLHSELNLSSLELGDSALYFCASSVGAGVFEQYFGPGTRLTVT.

The chain joins TRBV7-2 to TRBJ2-3; TCRdb proposes TRBD1, but this gene call is untestable without DNA. This CDR3 region has 14 residues. CDR1 is SGHTA, CDR2 FQGNSA, per germline. This CDR3 reads CASSLDGILDTQYF.

This chain uses TRBV29-1 with TRBJ2-7. CDR1 and CDR2 (germline): SQVTM, ANQGSEA. There are 12 residues in the CDR3. The CDR3 sequence: CSVGTGLYEQYF.

The rearrangement joins TRBV25-1 to TRBJ2-3; TCRdb calls TRBD1, which cannot be checked without DNA. Germline loops: CDR1 MGHDK, CDR2 SYGVNS. The CDR3 has 12 amino acids. The chain's CDR3 is CASSTPGDTQYF. Looking up the rest from reference TRBV25-1 and TRBJ2-3 gives the full variable domain: EADIYQTPRYLVIGTGKKITLECSQTMGHDKMYWYQQDPGMELHLIHYSYGVNSTEKGDLSSESTVSRIRTEHFPLTLESARPSHTSQYLCASSTPGDTQYFGPGTRLTVL.

The chain combines TRBV20-1 with TRBJ2-3; TCRdb designates TRBD2, a call that cannot be tested without DNA. The CDR3 spans 15 residues. Germline V gene sequence: CDR1 DFQATT, CDR2 SNEGSKA (reference sequence). This CDR3 reads CSAPRISGRADTQYF.

The chain couples TRBV7-2 to TRBJ2-2. CDR1 SGHTA and CDR2 FQGNSA come from the germline V gene. The CDR3 is 14 amino acids. CDR3 in amino acids: CASSLGPEAGELFF.

The chain couples TRBV5-6 to TRBJ2-1; TCRdb names TRBD1, which stays unverified in the absence of DNA. This CDR3 comprises 14 residues. Germline loops: CDR1 SGHDT, CDR2 YYEEEE. The chain's CDR3 is CASTGQGAVNEQFF.

The rearrangement links TRBV11-3 to TRBJ1-6; no DNA is available, so the TRBD1 call from TCRdb remains unchecked. This CDR3 spans 14 amino acids. Germline CDR1 SGHNT, CDR2 YENEEA. CDR3 in amino acids: CASSLGGGDSPLHF.

This chain joins TRBV20-1 and TRBJ2-3; TCRdb reports TRBD2, a call that lacks DNA to check it against. The germline V gene encodes CDR1 DFQATT and CDR2 SNEGSKA (reference sequence). This CDR3 region has 20 residues. CDR3 amino acids: CSAGRSRLAGNGRHTDTQYF.

The chain employs TRBV15 and TRBJ1-4; TCRdb lists TRBD1, though no DNA is available to test this call. In germline, CDR1 is LNHNV, CDR2 YYDKDF (reference sequence). This CDR3 region has 14 residues. CDR3 sequence: CATSRERGGEKLFF.

V gene TRBV27 combines with J gene TRBJ1-4; TCRdb designates TRBD1, a call that cannot be tested without DNA. Germline loops: CDR1 MNHEY, CDR2 SMNVEV (reference sequence). The CDR3 is 12 residues long. CDR3 residues: CASRSPAEKLFF.

The V call is TRBV7-6, the J call TRBJ1-5. The CDR3 length is 12 residues. Germline loops: CDR1 SGHVS, CDR2 FNYEAQ. CDR3 region: CASSLSNQPQHF.

This chain uses TRBV5-1 with TRBJ1-5. The CDR3 loop spans 14 amino acids. Germline loops: CDR1 SGHRS, CDR2 YFSETQ. CDR3 amino acids: CASSPSGSNQPQHF.